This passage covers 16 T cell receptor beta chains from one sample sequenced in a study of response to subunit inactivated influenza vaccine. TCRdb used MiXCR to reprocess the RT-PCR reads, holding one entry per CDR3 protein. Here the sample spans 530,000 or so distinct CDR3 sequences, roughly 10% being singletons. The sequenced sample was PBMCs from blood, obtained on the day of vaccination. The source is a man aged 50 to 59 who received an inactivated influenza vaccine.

This chain's CDR3 is CASSYPSRGNEQFF. The CDR3 bases are TGTGCCAGCAGCTACCCCTCCAGGGGGAATGAGCAGTTCTTC. The chain uses TRBV9 and TRBJ2-1, with TRBD1 identical over 7 bases. Trimming took 4 bases from V and 7 from J; bases not matched to a gene: 8. This CDR3 has 14 amino acids. Germline lookup yields CDR1 SGDLS and CDR2 YYNGEE.

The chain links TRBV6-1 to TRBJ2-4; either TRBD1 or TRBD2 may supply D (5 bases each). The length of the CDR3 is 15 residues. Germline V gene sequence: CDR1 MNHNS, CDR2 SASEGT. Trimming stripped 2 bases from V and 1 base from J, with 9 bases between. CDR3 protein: CASSEPGTAKNIQYF. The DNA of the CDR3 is TGTGCCAGCAGTGAACCCGGGACCGCCAAAAACATTCAGTACTTC.

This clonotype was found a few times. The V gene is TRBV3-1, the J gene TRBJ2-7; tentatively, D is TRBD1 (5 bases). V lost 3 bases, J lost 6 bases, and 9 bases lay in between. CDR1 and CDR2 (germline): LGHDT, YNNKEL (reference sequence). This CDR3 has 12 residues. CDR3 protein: CASSHRESEQYF. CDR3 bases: TGTGCCAGCAGCCACAGGGAAAGCGAGCAGTACTTC.

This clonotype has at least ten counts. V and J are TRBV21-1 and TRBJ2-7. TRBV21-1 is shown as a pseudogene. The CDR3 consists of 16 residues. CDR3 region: CASSKEETPFSYEQYF. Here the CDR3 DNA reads TGTGCCAGCAGCAAAGAAGAGACACCTTTCTCCTACGAGCAGTACTTC.

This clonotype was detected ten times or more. DNA of the CDR3: TGTGCCAGCAGTGATCACTTTCGGGACAGCGCCAAAAACATTCAGTACTTC. Translation gives CASSDHFRDSAKNIQYF. The V and J genes are TRBV2 and TRBJ2-4, with TRBD1 matching over 7 bases. Germline CDR1 SNHLY, CDR2 FYNNEI. V shed 3 bases and J 1 base; nucleotides not matched to a gene: 9. The CDR3 spans 17 residues.

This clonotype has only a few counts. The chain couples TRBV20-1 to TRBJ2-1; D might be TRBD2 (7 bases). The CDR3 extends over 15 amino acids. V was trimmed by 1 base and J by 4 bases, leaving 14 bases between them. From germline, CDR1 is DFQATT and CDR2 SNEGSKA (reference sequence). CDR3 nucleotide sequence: TGCAGTGCTAGAGCTCTTCGGGGGGCGTACAATGAGCAGTTCTTC. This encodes CSARALRGAYNEQFF.

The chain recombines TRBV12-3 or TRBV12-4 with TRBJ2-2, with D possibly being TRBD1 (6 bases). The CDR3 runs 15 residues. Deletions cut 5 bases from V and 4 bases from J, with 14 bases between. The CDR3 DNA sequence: TGTGCCAGCAGTCCGCAGGGGTCGGGCACCGGGGAGCTGTTTTTT. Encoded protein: CASSPQGSGTGELFF.

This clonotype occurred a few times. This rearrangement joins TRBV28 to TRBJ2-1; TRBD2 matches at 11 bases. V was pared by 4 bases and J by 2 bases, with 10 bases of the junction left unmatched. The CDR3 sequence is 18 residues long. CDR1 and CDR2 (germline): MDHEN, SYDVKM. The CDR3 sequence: CASSYAGLAGFTYNEQFF. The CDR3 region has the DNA TGTGCCAGCAGTTATGCTGGACTAGCGGGCTTCACCTACAATGAGCAGTTCTTC.

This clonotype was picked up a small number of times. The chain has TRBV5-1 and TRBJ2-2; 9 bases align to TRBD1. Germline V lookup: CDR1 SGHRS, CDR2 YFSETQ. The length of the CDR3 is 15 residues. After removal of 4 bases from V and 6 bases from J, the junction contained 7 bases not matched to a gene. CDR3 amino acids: CASSPWDREAGELFF. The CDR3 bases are TGCGCCAGCAGCCCGTGGGACAGGGAGGCCGGGGAGCTGTTTTTT.

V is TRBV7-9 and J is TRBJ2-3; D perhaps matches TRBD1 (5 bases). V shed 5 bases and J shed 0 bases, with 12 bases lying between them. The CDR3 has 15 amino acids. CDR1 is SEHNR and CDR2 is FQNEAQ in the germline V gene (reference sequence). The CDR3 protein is CASSARQISTDTQYF. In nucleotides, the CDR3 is TGTGCCAGCAGCGCCCGACAGATTAGCACAGATACGCAGTATTTT.

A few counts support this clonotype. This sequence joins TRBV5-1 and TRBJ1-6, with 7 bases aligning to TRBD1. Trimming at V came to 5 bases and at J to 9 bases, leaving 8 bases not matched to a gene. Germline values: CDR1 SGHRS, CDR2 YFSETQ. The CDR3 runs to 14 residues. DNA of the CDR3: TGCGCCAGCAGTTTAACAGGGGAAGGTTCACCCCTCCACTTT. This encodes CASSLTGEGSPLHF. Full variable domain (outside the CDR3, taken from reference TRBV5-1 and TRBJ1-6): KAGVTQTPRYLIKTRGQQVTLSCSPISGHRSVSWYQQTPGQGLQFLFEYFSETQRNKGNFPGRFSGRQFSNSRSEMNVSTLELGDSALYLCASSLTGEGSPLHFGNGTRLTVT.

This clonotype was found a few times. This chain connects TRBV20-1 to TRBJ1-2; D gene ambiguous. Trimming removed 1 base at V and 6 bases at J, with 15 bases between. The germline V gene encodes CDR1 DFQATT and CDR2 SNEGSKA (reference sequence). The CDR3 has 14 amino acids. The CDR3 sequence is CSARGPLEGDGYTF. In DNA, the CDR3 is TGCAGTGCTAGAGGCCCTCTGGAGGGAGATGGCTACACCTTC.

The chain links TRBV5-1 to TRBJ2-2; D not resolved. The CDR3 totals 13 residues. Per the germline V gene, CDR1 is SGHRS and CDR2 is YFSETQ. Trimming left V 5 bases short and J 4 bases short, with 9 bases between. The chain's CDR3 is CASREGFTGELFF. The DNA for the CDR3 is TGCGCCAGCAGAGAAGGGTTCACCGGGGAGCTGTTTTTT.

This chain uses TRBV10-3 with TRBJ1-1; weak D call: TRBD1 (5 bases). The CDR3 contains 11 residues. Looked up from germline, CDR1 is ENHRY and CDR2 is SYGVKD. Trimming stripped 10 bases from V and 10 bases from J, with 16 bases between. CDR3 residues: CATQDTGAAFF. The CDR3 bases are TGTGCCACCCAGGACACCGGGGCAGCTTTCTTT.

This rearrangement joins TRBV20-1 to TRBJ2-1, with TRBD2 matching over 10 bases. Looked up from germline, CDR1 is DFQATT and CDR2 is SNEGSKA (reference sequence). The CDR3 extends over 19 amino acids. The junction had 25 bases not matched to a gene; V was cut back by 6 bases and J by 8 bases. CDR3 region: CSAAVGPGGAGGSGDEQFF. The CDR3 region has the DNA TGCAGTGCCGCGGTGGGACCCGGAGGAGCGGGAGGGTCAGGGGATGAGCAGTTCTTC.

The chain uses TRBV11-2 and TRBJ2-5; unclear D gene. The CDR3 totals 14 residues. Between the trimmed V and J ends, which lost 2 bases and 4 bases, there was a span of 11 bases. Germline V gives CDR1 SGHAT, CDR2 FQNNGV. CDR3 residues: CASSLKEIPETQYF. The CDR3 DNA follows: TGTGCCAGCAGCTTAAAGGAGATCCCAGAGACCCAGTACTTC.